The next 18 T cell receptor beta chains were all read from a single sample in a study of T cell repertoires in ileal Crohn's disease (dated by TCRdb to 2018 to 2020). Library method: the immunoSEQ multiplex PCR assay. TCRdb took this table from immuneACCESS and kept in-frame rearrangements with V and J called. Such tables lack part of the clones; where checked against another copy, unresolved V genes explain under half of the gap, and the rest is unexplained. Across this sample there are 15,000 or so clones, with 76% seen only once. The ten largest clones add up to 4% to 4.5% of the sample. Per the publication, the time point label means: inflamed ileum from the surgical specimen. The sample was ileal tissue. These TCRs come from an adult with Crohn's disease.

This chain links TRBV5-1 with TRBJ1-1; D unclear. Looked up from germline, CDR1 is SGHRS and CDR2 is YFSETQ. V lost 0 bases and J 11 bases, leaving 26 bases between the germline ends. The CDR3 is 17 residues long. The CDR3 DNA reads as TGCGCCAGCAGCTTGGCCCTAGATGCAACAGCAAGTCGGCGGGCTTTCTTT. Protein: CASSLALDATASRRAFF.

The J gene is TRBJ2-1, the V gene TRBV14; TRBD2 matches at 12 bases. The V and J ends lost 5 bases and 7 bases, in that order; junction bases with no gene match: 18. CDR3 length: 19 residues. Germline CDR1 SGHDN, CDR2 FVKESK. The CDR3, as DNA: TGTGCCAGCAGCTCCCTCAGGCCCCGGCTAGCGGGGGGGCCAAATGAGCAGTTCTTC. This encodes CASSSLRPRLAGGPNEQFF.

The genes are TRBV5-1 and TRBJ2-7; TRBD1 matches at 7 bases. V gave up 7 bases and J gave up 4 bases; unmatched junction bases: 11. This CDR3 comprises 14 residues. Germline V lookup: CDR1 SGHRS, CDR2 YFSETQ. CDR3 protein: CASGTGDSGYEQYF. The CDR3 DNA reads TGCGCCAGCGGAACCGGGGACAGTGGTTACGAGCAGTACTTC.

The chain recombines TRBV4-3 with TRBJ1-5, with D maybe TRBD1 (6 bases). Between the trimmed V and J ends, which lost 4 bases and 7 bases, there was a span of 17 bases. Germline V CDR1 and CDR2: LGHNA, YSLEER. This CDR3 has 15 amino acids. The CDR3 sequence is CASSPTSGVGQPQHF. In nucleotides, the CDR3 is TGCGCCAGCAGCCCCACCTCAGGGGTCGGCCAGCCCCAGCATTTT.

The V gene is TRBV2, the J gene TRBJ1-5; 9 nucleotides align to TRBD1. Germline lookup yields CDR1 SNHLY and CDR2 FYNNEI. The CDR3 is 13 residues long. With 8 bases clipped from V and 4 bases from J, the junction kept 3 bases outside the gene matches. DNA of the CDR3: TGTGCCAGCCGGGACAGGGATAATCAGCCCCAGCATTTT. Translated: CASRDRDNQPQHF.

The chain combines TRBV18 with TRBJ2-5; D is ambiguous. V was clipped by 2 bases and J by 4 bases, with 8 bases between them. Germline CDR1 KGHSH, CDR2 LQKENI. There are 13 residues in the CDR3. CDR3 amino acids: CASSPNGRETQYF. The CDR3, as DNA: TGTGCCAGCTCACCAAACGGCCGAGAGACCCAGTACTTC.

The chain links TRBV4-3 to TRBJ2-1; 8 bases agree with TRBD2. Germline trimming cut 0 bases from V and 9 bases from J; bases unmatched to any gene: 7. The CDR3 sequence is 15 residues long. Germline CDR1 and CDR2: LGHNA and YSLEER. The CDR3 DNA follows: TGCGCCAGCAGCCAAGATGGCGCGGGAGGATCTGAGCAGTTCTTC. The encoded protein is CASSQDGAGGSEQFF.

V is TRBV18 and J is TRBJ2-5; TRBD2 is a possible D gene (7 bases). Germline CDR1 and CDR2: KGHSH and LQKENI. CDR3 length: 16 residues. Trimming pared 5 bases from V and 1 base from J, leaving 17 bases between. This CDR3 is CASSLSGGGGQETQYF. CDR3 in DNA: TGTGCCAGCTCATTGTCGGGAGGAGGGGGCCAAGAGACCCAGTACTTC. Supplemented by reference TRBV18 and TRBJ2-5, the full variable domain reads NAGVMQNPRHLVRRRGQEARLRCSPMKGHSHVYWYRQLPEEGLKFMVYLQKENIIDESGMPKERFSAEFPKEGPSILRIQQVVRGDSAAYFCASSLSGGGGQETQYFGPGTRLLVL.

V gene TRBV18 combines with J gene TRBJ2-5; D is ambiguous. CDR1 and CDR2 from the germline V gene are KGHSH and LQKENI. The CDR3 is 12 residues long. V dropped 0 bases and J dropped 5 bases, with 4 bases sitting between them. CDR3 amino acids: CASSPPGETQYF. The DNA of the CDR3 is TGTGCCAGCTCACCACCAGGCGAGACCCAGTACTTC. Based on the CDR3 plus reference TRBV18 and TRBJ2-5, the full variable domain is NAGVMQNPRHLVRRRGQEARLRCSPMKGHSHVYWYRQLPEEGLKFMVYLQKENIIDESGMPKERFSAEFPKEGPSILRIQQVVRGDSAAYFCASSPPGETQYFGPGTRLLVL.

In nucleotides, the CDR3 is TGCAGCGTGAGACAGGGGGGTCAGCCCCAGCATTTT. This gives the protein CSVRQGGQPQHF. This rearrangement joins TRBV29-1 to TRBJ1-5; TRBD1 aligns across 9 bases. The CDR3 spans 12 residues. The germline gives CDR1 SQVTM, CDR2 ANQGSEA. Losses at the gene ends were 6 bases for V and 6 bases for J; bases not matched to a gene: 3.

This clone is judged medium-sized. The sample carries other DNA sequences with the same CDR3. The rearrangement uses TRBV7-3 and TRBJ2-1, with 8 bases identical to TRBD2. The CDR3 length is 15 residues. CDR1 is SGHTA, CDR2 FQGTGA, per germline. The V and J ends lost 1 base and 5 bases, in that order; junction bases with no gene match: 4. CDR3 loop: CASSLRISGNNEQFF. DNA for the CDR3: TGTGCCAGCAGCTTAAGGATTAGCGGGAACAATGAGCAGTTCTTC.

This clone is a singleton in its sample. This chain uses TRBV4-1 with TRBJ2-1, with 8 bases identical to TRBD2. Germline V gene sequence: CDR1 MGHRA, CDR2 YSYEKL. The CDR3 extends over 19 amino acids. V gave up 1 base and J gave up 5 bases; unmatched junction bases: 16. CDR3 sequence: CASSQGAVAGRQVNNEQFF. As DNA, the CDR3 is TGCGCCAGCAGCCAAGGGGCGGTAGCGGGGAGACAAGTTAACAATGAGCAGTTCTTC.

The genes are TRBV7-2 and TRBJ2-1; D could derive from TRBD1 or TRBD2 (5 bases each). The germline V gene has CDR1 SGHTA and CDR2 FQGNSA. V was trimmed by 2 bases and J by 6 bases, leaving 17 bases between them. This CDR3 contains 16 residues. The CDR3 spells CASSLQLGTSGNEQFF. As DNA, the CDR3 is TGTGCCAGCAGCTTACAGCTGGGGACCTCGGGCAATGAGCAGTTCTTC.

The CDR3 DNA reads as TGCGCCAGCAGCCAAGATTCCCGGGCCCCTATCGAGGGCTACACCTTC. As protein: CASSQDSRAPIEGYTF. The chain has TRBV4-3 and TRBJ1-2; no clear D gene. CDR3 length equals 16 residues. The germline V gene encodes CDR1 LGHNA and CDR2 YSLEER. Trimming stripped 0 bases from V and 8 bases from J, with 19 bases between.

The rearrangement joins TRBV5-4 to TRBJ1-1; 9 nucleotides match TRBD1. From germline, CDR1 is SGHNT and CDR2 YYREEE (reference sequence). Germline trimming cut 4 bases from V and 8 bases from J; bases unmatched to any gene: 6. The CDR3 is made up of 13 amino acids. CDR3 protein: CASSLQGAGEAFF. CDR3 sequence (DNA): TGTGCCAGCAGCCTACAGGGGGCAGGGGAAGCTTTCTTT.

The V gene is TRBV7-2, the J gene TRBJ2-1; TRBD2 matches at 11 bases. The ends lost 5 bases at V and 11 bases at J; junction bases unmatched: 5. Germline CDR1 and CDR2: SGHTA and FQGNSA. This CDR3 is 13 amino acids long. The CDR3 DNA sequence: TGTGCCAGCAGCACAGGGACTAGCGGAAAGCAGTTCTTC. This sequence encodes CASSTGTSGKQFF.

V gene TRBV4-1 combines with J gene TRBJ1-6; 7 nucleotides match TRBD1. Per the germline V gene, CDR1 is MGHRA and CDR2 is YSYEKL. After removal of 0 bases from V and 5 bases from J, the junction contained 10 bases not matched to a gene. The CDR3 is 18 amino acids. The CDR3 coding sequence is TGCGCCAGCAGCCAAGATGCGCAGGGGGTACGAAATAATTCACCCCTCCACTTT. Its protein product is CASSQDAQGVRNNSPLHF.

CDR3 protein: CASSQGGTGWAGELFF. The DNA of the CDR3 is TGCGCCAGCAGCCAAGGTGGGACAGGGTGGGCCGGGGAGCTGTTTTTT. V is TRBV4-1 and J is TRBJ2-2; 9 bases map to TRBD1. The length of the CDR3 is 16 residues. V was pared by 1 base and J by 6 bases, with 6 bases of the junction left unmatched. Germline CDR1 is MGHRA and CDR2 is YSYEKL.